This TCR beta chain emerged from a study of T cell responses to AZD1222 COVID-19 vaccine. Study background: Researchers grouped second doses given at about 4 or about 12 weeks into one pool. Whole-study results and caveats: The donors showed a predominance of white British ancestry and of females, with possible underestimation of clonal diversity. Only a handful of people who got AZD1222 tested seropositive at baseline. The repertoires were collected only after the peak T cell response.

Generated by immunoSEQ multiplex PCR, the TCRdb table keeps only in-frame clones and is missing some. Counted here are about 140,000 clones, about 92% occurring once; the ten biggest clones make up about 3%. Trimming removed 6 bases at V and 8 bases at J, with 10 bases between. The CDR3 covers 11 residues. CDR1 is MNHEY and CDR2 is SVGAGI in the germline V gene. A word on this clone: Its antigen remains unidentified.

The clonotype comes from an adult in good health. The sequenced sample was peripheral blood, obtained on day 0 of AZD1222 vaccination. The rearrangement uses TRBV6-5 and TRBJ1-2; D call uncertain. The CDR3 sequence is CASSRTEGYTF. In DNA form, the CDR3 reads TGTGCCAGCAGCCGGACGGAGGGCTACACCTTC.